The sequence of this T cell receptor (beta chain) was determined in a study of response to subunit inactivated influenza vaccine. CDR3 size: 15 residues. Findings and limits, study-wide: Every seasonal influenza vaccination brings in few new T cells, the authors suggested.

This clonotype was seen many times. Its antigen remains unknown. In TCRdb, the RT-PCR reads were re-called with MiXCR into one record per CDR3 protein. The sample has about 520,000 distinct CDR3 sequences, roughly 7.6% seen once. The sequencing here drew on PBMCs from blood, taken less than 30 months after vaccination. The TCR originated in a man between 50 and 75 years old who received an inactivated influenza vaccine. The V and J genes are TRBV21-1 and TRBJ2-3. TRBV21-1 has pseudogene status. CDR3: CASSKVGLSTDTQYF. CDR3 nucleotide sequence: TGTGCCAGCAGCAAAGTCGGGCTTAGCACAGATACGCAGTATTTT.